This TCR beta chain comes out of a study of CD8 T cells in Susac syndrome. TEMRA cells were FACS-enriched and CD8+ and CD4+ T cells negatively isolated. RNA was extracted with the RNeasy kit, and a quantity of roughly 0.45 to 1 ug was reverse transcribed using random hexamers. MiXCR, applied by TCRdb to the immunoSEQ multiplex PCR reads, yields one record per CDR3 protein. The sample includes under 80,000 distinct CDR3 sequences, 85% to 95% of them seen just once. The TCR was taken from a human donor with Susac syndrome. Sequenced: CD4+ T cells from PBMCs.

The CDR3 loop reads CASSQDRGGLLYEQYF. The CDR3 DNA follows: TGTGCCAGCAGCCAAGATCGGGGGGGGCTCCTATACGAGCAGTACTTC. The J gene is TRBJ2-7, the V gene TRBV3-1; TRBD2 aligns across 8 bases. This CDR3 region has 16 residues. Germline V gene data show CDR1 as LGHDT and CDR2 as YNNKEL (reference sequence). Trimming took 0 bases from V and 4 from J; bases not matched to a gene: 8.